This TCR beta chain stems from a study of neurological immune-mediated disorders. TCRdb reanalysed the 5' RACE reads using MiXCR and keeps one entry per CDR3 protein. Of roughly 59,000 distinct CDR3 sequences in the sample, roughly 5% are singletons; the top ten hold 5.6%. This clonotype was recorded many times. The V segment lost 4 bases and the J segment 6 bases; nucleotides outside the gene matches: 6. The CDR3 extends over 16 amino acids. Germline V CDR1 and CDR2: KGHDR, SFDVKD. V is TRBV24-1 and J is TRBJ2-3; 13 bases line up with TRBD2. The receptor was isolated from a human donor with multiple sclerosis. The donor label of this sample is uncertain. Input material: PBMCs. CDR3: CATSDRTSGGVDTQYF. The CDR3, as DNA: TGTGCCACCAGTGACCGGACTAGCGGGGGAGTGGATACGCAGTATTTT.